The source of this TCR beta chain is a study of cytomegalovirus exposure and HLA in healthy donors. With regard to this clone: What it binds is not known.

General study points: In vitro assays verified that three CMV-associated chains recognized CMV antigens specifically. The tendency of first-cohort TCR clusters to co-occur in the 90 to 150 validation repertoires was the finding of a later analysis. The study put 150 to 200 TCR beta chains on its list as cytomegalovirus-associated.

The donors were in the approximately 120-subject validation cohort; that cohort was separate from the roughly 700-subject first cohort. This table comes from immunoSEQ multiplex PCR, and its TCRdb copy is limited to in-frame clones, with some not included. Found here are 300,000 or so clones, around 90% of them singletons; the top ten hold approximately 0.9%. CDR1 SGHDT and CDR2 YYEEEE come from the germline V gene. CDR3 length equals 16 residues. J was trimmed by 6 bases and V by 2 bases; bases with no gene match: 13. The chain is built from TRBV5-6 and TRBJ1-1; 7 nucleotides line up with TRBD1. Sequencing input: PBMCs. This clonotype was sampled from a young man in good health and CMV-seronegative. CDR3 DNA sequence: TGTGCCAGCAGCTTATGGTTGACAGGGATCAGAGCTGAAGCTTTCTTT. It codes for CASSLWLTGIRAEAFF.